This T cell receptor beta chain was profiled in a study of blood T cells in healthy people across ages. The V gene lost 4 bases and the J gene lost 3 bases, with 24 bases spanning the gap. The CDR3 totals 18 residues. Germline V gene lookup returns CDR1 SGHTA and CDR2 FQGNSA. Primers used in a second PCR of about 6 to 11 cycles were a sample-barcoded 5' primer and a J-beta primer mix. MiXCR, applied by TCRdb to the 5' RACE reads, yields one record per CDR3 protein. The table includes around 1.7 million distinct CDR3 sequences, approximately 28% detected once. Sequencing was carried out using blood. The sequence was collected from a woman between 25 and 40 years old in good health. The chain joins TRBV7-2 to TRBJ1-2; perhaps TRBD1 as D (6 bases). The CDR3 here is CASSSPSGLMGADYGYTF. The DNA for the CDR3 is TGTGCCAGCAGCTCACCGTCCGGGCTCATGGGGGCGGACTATGGCTACACCTTC. Full variable domain (remainder filled in from reference TRBV7-2 and TRBJ1-2): GAGVSQSPSNKVTEKGKDVELRCDPISGHTALYWYRQSLGQGLEFLIYFQGNSAPDKSGLPSDRFSAERTGGSVSTLTIQRTQQEDSAVYLCASSSPSGLMGADYGYTFGSGTRLTVV.